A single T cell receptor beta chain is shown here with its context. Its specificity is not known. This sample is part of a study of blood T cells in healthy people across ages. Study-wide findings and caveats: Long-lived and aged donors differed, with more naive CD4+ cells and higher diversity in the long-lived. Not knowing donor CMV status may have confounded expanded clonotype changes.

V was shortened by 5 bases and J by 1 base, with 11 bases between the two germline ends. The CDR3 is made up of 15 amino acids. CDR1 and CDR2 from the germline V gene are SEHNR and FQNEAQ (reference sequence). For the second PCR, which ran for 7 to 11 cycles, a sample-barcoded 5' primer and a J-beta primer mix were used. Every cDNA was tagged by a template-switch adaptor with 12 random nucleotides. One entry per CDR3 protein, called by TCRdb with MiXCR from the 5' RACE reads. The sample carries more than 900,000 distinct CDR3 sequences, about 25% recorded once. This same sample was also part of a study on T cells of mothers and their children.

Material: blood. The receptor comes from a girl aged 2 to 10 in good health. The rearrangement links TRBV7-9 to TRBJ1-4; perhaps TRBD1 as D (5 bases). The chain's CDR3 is CASSRGGITNEKLFF. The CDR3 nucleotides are TGTGCCAGCAGCCGCGGGGGTATAACTAATGAAAAACTGTTTTTT.